The clone carrying this T cell receptor beta chain was counted between two and nine times. Its antigen is currently unknown. A multiplex PCR was run with 60 Vbeta primers and 13 Jbeta primers. Assay used: immunoSEQ multiplex PCR; TCRdb lists only in-frame clones, some missing. The table has about 98,000 clones, 69% seen once. The record originates from a study of cytomegalovirus exposure and HLA in healthy donors. General study points: In a later analysis, at a false discovery rate of 0.05, 16,951 TCR beta sequences matched HLA alleles.

The germline CDR1 and CDR2 sequences are LNHNV and YYDKDF (reference sequence). The CDR3 consists of 14 residues. V lost 5 bases to trimming and J lost 7 bases, with 17 bases between them. The rearrangement links TRBV15 to TRBJ1-1, with D perhaps matching TRBD1 (6 bases). The sequence came from a female donor in good health and CMV-seronegative. Sequenced input: PBMCs. The CDR3 reads CATSGGWGRGEAFF. The CDR3 coding sequence is TGTGCCACCAGCGGGGGATGGGGGCGTGGTGAAGCTTTCTTT.